A selection of T cell receptor beta chains follows, all from one sample in a study of blood T cell repertoires in COVID-19. Profiling relied on immunoSEQ multiplex PCR, and the TCRdb table lists in-frame clones only, not all of them. The sample lists 300,000 to 400,000 clones; 70% to 90% were seen once. Source material: PBMCs or T cells enriched from blood (not recorded which). The receptors stem from a woman under 30 who had recovered from COVID-19. Each CDR3 is given with its conserved first and last residue. Each record gives: clone size, CDR3 length, V gene, J gene, D gene, CDR3 protein, CDR3 DNA. The D gene is left open where the match is weak. Size is stated for part of the rows, as once, few or many counts, or as a class when the clone is expanded.

abundance: NA; len: 12; v_gene: TRBV6-5; j_gene: TRBJ1-6; d_gene: NA; CDR3aa: CASRAGSSPLHF; CDR3nt: TGTGCCAGCAGAGCGGGAAGCTCACCCCTCCACTTT
abundance: once; len: 11; v_gene: TRBV11-2; j_gene: TRBJ1-1; d_gene: NA; CDR3aa: CASRQVLDAFF; CDR3nt: TGTGCCAGCAGACAGGTCCTGGACGCTTTCTTT
abundance: NA; len: 14; v_gene: TRBV27; j_gene: TRBJ1-5; d_gene: TRBD1; CDR3aa: CASSITGANQPQHF; CDR3nt: TGTGCCAGCAGCATCACAGGGGCCAATCAGCCCCAGCATTTT
abundance: NA; len: 14; v_gene: TRBV6-2/TRBV6-3; j_gene: TRBJ1-1; d_gene: NA; CDR3aa: CASSYVRMAGRSFF; CDR3nt: TGTGCCAGCAGTTACGTCCGTATGGCAGGTCGATCTTTCTTT
abundance: NA; len: 16; v_gene: TRBV4-3; j_gene: TRBJ1-4; d_gene: NA; CDR3aa: CASSQLTSGLGEKLFF; CDR3nt: TGCGCCAGCAGCCAATTGACCAGTGGGCTTGGAGAAAAACTGTTTTTT
abundance: NA; len: 15; v_gene: TRBV6-1; j_gene: TRBJ2-7; d_gene: TRBD2; CDR3aa: CASSEWGSGGYEQYF; CDR3nt: TGTGCCAGCAGTGAATGGGGTAGCGGGGGATACGAGCAGTACTTC
abundance: NA; len: 16; v_gene: TRBV3-1/TRBV3-2; j_gene: TRBJ2-1; d_gene: TRBD1; CDR3aa: CASSRLIGTGSNEQFF; CDR3nt: TGTGCCAGCAGCCGGCTCATTGGGACAGGGAGCAATGAGCAGTTCTTC
abundance: NA; len: 16; v_gene: TRBV2; j_gene: TRBJ2-5; d_gene: NA; CDR3aa: CASSEARRTAQETQYF; CDR3nt: TGTGCCAGCAGTGAAGCGCGTAGGACTGCACAAGAGACCCAGTACTTC
abundance: NA; len: 16; v_gene: TRBV6-1; j_gene: TRBJ1-5; d_gene: NA; CDR3aa: CASSVDGIYSNQPQHF; CDR3nt: TGTGCCAGCAGTGTAGACGGGATCTATAGCAATCAGCCCCAGCATTTT
abundance: NA; len: 11; v_gene: TRBV30; j_gene: TRBJ2-1; d_gene: NA; CDR3aa: CAWSKATEQFF; CDR3nt: TGTGCCTGGAGTAAAGCCACTGAGCAGTTCTTC
abundance: NA; len: 15; v_gene: TRBV5-5; j_gene: TRBJ1-4; d_gene: NA; CDR3aa: CASSFSGGTNEKLFF; CDR3nt: TGTGCCAGCAGCTTCTCGGGGGGAACTAATGAAAAACTGTTTTTT
abundance: NA; len: 18; v_gene: TRBV5-4; j_gene: TRBJ2-3; d_gene: NA; CDR3aa: CASSSGPSGGGSTDTQYF; CDR3nt: TGTGCCAGCAGTTCGGGGCCTTCTGGCGGGGGCAGCACAGATACGCAGTATTTT
abundance: NA; len: 13; v_gene: TRBV18; j_gene: TRBJ1-4; d_gene: TRBD1; CDR3aa: CASSLQGKEKLFF; CDR3nt: TGTGCCAGCTCCCTACAGGGGAAAGAAAAACTGTTTTTT